The 3 T cell receptor beta chains below all came from one sample that was sequenced in a study of control samples from healthy donors and cancer patients. Generated by immunoSEQ multiplex PCR, the TCRdb table keeps only in-frame clones and is missing some. Of some 44,000 clones in the sample, roughly 65% are singletons; the top ten hold about a sixth. The specimen sequenced was formalin-fixed, paraffin-embedded tissue. These receptors were collected from a male donor with melanoma.

The chain is built from TRBV14 and TRBJ1-5; tentatively, D is TRBD1 (5 bases). This CDR3 is 15 amino acids long. Germline assignment: CDR1 SGHDN and CDR2 FVKESK. Trimming stripped 0 bases from V and 5 bases from J, with 11 bases between. In DNA, the CDR3 is TGTGCCAGCAGCCAAGAAGGAGGGGAGGATCAGCCCCAGCATTTT. Residues: CASSQEGGEDQPQHF.

The J gene is TRBJ2-7, the V gene TRBV2, with D unresolved. CDR1 and CDR2 from the germline V gene are SNHLY and FYNNEI. V lost 2 bases to trimming and J lost 3 bases, with 5 bases between them. The CDR3 spans 12 residues. CDR3 bases: TGTGCCAGCAGTGAAAATTACTACGAGCAGTACTTC. Translation: CASSENYYEQYF.

This clone was recorded only once. The chain uses TRBV5-6 and TRBJ1-4; the match to TRBD1 covers 10 bases. Germline assignment: CDR1 SGHDT and CDR2 YYEEEE. Trimming cost V 5 bases and J 4 bases; bases outside gene matches: 8. The CDR3 is made up of 16 amino acids. The chain's CDR3 is CASSDRGRGFNEKLFF. The CDR3 DNA is TGTGCCAGCAGTGACAGGGGGCGCGGCTTTAATGAAAAACTGTTTTTT.